The subject of this entry is one T cell receptor (beta chain). Its cognate antigen is unknown. The sample comes from a study of Graves' ophthalmopathy and Graves' hyperthyroidism. The wider study: Investigators collected peripheral blood at initial diagnosis, before any treatment was given. Study outcomes and limitations: In blood appeared most of the expanded thyroid clonotypes whose frequency exceeded 0.001.

RNA transcripts were the source from which TCR beta CDR3 regions were amplified. HTBI primers were used in a first-round RT-PCR, which preceded a second-round multiplex PCR. Each CDR3 protein gets one entry after TCRdb re-called the multiplex PCR reads with MiXCR. The repertoire holds 20,000 to 30,000 distinct CDR3 sequences, about 50% seen once, with roughly 6.5% in the top ten. The germline V gene has CDR1 MNHNY and CDR2 SVGAGI (reference sequence). The CDR3 has 12 residues. The ends were cut back, 6 bases at V and 11 bases at J, with 15 bases in the middle. Sequenced input: peripheral blood. The chain carries TRBV6-6 and TRBJ2-3; D is perhaps TRBD1 or TRBD2 (5 bases each). The sequence was collected from an adult woman with stable Graves' hyperthyroidism. CDR3 residues: CASSRDLNEQYF. The CDR3 DNA sequence: TGTGCCAGCAGCCGGGACCTCAATGAGCAGTATTTT.